These T cell receptor beta chains were read from a single sample in a study of OX40 agonist ivuxolimab in advanced cancers. The table came from immunoSEQ multiplex PCR; TCRdb's copy has only in-frame clones and leaves some out. There are 68,000 or so clones in the sample; around 82% occur only once, and more than 2% lies in the top ten. Sample: CD4+ or CD8+ T cells sorted from blood, taken in a trial of the OX40 agonist ivuxolimab. These receptors were taken from an adult with an advanced solid tumor such as melanoma, head and neck, liver or kidney cancer. Each CDR3 is given with its conserved first and last residue.

TRBV5-1	CASSRDGANQPQHF
TRBV5-1	CASSTGTQGDTQYF
TRBV19	CASRFKSGGRGNQPQHF
TRBV6-5	CASRQGALNTEAFF
TRBV28	CASSDVSSGNTIYF
TRBV9	CASSVTSTDTQYF
TRBV5-4	CASSPAPTGSRYNEQFF
TRBV7-2	CASSLSRSGANVLTF
TRBV18	CASSPGLQEQFF
TRBV5-1	CASSPGLAGTGTQYF
TRBV12-5	CASGTGYEQFF
TRBV11-3	CASSPGGLNTEAFF
TRBV6-5	CASSYRGSGANVLTF
TRBV30	CAWSVTGRNEQFF
TRBV7-8	CASSSPRSTQYF
TRBV7-2	CASSGSSRIRTAQVYF
TRBV5-4	CASSRDRGYGYTF
TRBV18	CASSSTTSGTGAYEQYF
TRBV30	CAWRLQGFVDEKLFF
TRBV27	CASIPPIGAGDTQYF
TRBV5-5	CASSLDVGSYEQYF
TRBV18	CASSQLDSTDTQYF
TRBV27	CASSLAGVAKNIQYF
TRBV28	CASSSPDGNYGYTF
TRBV30	CAWSVLRVRAETQYF
TRBV27	CASSLRGDNSPLHF
TRBV29-1	CSVGGAQDTEAFF
TRBV28	CASSSGTNTGELFF
TRBV5-1	CASSQGTGSMHEQYF
TRBV18	CASSPSSVRKNIQYF
TRBV4-1	CASSQDQGYLGNTIYF